This T cell receptor (beta chain) is drawn from a study of CD8 T cells in Susac syndrome. Reverse transcription of roughly 0.45 to 1 ug RNA was carried out with random hexamers. One entry per CDR3 protein results from TCRdb running MiXCR on the immunoSEQ multiplex PCR reads. The sample has about 200,000 distinct CDR3 sequences; approximately 95% are singletons. The source of this sequence is a human donor in good health. The sample comprised CD4+ T cells from PBMCs.

CDR3 sequence: CAISELQGAYSEAFF. The CDR3 DNA follows: TGTGCCATCAGTGAACTACAGGGGGCCTATAGTGAAGCTTTCTTT. The J gene is TRBJ1-1, the V gene TRBV10-3, with 9 bases that match TRBD1. CDR1 ENHRY and CDR2 SYGVKD come from the germline V gene. This CDR3 is 15 amino acids long. J gave up 7 bases and V 3 bases, and 9 bases lay outside the gene matches.